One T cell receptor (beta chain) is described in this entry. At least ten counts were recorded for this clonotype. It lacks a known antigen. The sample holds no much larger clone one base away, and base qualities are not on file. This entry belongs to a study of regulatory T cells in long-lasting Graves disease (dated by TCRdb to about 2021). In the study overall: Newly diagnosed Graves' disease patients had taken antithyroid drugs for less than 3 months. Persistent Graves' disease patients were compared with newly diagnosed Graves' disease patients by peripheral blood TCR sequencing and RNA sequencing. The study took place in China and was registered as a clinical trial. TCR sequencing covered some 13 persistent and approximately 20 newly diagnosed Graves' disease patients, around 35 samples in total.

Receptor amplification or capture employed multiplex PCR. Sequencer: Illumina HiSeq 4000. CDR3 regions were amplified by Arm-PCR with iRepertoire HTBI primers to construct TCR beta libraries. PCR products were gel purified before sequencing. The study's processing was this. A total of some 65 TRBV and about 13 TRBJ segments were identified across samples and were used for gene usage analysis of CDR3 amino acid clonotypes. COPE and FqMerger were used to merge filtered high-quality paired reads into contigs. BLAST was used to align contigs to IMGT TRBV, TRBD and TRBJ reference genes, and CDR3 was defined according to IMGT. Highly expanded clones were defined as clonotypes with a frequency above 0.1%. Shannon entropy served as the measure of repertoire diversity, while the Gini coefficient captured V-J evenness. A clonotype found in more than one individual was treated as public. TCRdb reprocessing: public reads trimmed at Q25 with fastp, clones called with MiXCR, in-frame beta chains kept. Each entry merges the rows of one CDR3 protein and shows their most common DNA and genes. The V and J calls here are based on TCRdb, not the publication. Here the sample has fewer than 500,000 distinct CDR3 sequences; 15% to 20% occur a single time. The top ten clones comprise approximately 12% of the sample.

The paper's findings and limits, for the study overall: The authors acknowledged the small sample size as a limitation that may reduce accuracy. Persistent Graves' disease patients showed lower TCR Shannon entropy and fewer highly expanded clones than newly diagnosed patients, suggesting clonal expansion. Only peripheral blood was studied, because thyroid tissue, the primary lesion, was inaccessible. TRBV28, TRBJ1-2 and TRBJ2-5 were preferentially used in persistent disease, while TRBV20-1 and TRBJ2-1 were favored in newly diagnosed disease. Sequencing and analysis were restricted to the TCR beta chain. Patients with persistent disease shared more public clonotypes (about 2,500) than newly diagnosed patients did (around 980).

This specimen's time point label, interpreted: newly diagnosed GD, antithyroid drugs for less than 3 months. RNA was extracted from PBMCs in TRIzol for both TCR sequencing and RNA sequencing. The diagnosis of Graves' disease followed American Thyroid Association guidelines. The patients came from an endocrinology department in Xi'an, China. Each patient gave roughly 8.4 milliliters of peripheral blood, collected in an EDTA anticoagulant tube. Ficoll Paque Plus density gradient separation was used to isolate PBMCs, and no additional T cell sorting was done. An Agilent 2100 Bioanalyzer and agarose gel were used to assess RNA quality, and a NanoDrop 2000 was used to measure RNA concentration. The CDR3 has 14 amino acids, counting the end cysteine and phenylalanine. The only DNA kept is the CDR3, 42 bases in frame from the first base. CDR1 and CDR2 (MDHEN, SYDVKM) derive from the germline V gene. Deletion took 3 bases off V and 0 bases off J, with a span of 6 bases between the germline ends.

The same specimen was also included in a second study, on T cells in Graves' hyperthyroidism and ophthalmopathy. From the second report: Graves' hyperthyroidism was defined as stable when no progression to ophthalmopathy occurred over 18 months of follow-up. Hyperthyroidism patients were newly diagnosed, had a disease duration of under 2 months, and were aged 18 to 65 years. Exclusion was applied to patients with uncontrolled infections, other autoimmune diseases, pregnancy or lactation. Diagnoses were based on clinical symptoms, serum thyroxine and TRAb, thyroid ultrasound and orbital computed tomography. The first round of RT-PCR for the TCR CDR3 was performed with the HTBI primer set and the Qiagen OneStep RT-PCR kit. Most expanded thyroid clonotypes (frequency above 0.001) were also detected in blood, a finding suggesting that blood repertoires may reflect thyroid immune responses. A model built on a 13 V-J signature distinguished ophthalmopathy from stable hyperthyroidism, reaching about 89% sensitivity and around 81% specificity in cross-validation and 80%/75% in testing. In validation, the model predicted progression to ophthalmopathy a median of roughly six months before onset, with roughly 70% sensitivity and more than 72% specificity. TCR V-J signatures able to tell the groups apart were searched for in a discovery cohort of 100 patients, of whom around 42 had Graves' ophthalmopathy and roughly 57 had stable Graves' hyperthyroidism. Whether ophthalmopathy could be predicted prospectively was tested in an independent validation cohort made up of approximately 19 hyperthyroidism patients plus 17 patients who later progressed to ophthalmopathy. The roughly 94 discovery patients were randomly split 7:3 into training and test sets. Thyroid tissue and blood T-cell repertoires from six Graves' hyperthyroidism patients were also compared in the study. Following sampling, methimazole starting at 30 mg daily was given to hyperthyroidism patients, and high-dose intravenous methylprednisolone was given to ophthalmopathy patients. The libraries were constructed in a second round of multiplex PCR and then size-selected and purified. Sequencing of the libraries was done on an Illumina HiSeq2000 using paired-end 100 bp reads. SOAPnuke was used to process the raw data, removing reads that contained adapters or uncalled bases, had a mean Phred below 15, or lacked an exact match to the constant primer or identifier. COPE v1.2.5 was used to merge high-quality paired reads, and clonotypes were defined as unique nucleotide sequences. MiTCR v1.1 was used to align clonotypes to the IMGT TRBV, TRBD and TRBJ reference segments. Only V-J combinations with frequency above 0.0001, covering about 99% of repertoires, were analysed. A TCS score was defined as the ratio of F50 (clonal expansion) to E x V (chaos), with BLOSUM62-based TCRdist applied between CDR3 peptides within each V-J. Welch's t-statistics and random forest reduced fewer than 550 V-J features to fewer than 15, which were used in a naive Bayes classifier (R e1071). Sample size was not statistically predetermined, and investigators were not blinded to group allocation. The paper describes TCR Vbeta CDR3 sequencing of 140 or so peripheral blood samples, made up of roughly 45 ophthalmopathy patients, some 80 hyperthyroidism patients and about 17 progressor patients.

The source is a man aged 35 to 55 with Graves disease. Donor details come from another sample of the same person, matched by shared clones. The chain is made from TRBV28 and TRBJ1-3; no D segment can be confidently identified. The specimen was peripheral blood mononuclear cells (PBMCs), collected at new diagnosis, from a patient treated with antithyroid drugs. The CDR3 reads CASSFFASGNTIYF. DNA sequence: TGTGCCAGCAGTTTTTTCGCCTCTGGAAACACCATATATTTT.